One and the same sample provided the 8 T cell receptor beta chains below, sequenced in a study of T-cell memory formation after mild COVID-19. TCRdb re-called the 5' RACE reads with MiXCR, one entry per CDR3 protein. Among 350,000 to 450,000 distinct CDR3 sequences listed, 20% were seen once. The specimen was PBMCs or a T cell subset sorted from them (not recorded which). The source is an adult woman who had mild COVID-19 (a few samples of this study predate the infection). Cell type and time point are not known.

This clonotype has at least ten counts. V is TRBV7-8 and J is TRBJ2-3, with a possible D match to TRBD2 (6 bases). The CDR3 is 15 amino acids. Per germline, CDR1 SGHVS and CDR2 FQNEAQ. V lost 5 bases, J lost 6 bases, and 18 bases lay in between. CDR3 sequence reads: CASSHSGSTGDTQYF. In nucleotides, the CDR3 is TGTGCCAGCAGCCATAGCGGCTCAACGGGGGATACGCAGTATTTT.

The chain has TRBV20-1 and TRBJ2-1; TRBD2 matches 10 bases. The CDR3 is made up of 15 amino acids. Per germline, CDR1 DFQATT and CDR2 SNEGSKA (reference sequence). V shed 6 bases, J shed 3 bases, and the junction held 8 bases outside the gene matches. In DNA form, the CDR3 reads TGCAGTGCCCCGGCTAGCGGGAGTGTCTACAATGAGCAGTTCTTC. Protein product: CSAPASGSVYNEQFF.

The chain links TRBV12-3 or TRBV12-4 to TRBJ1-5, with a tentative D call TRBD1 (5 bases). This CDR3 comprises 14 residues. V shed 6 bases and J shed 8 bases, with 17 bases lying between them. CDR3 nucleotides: TGTGCCAGCAGCAAACCGGGACTCCAGAAGCCCCAGCATTTT. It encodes CASSKPGLQKPQHF.

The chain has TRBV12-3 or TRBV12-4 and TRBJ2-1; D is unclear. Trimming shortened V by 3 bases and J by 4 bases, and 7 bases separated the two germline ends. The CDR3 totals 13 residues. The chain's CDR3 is CASSLISYNEQFF. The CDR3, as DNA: TGTGCCAGCAGTTTGATAAGTTACAATGAGCAGTTCTTC.

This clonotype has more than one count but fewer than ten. The CDR3 spells CASLPEWGGTEAFF. In DNA form, the CDR3 reads TGTGCCAGCCTTCCCGAATGGGGGGGCACTGAAGCTTTCTTT. This sequence joins TRBV18 and TRBJ1-1; perhaps TRBD1 as D (5 bases). This CDR3 is 14 amino acids long. The germline V gene has CDR1 KGHSH and CDR2 LQKENI. V was pared by 8 bases and J by 4 bases, with 17 bases between. Drawing the rest from reference TRBV18 and TRBJ1-1, the complete variable domain is NAGVMQNPRHLVRRRGQEARLRCSPMKGHSHVYWYRQLPEEGLKFMVYLQKENIIDESGMPKERFSAEFPKEGPSILRIQQVVRGDSAAYFCASLPEWGGTEAFFGQGTRLTVV.

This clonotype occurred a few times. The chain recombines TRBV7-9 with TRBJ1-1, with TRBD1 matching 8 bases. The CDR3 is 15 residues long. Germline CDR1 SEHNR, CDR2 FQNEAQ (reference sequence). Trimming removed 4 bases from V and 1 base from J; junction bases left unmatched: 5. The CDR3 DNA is TGTGCCAGCAGCTCATGGGACAGGCGGAACACTGAAGCTTTCTTT. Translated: CASSSWDRRNTEAFF.

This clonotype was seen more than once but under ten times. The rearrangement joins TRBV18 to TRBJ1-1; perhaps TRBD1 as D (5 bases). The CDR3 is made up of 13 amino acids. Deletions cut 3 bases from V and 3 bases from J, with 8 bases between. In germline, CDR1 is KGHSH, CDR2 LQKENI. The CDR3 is CASSPSRDTEAFF. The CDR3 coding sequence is TGTGCCAGCTCACCGTCCAGGGACACTGAAGCTTTCTTT. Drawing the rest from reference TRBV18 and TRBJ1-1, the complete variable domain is NAGVMQNPRHLVRRRGQEARLRCSPMKGHSHVYWYRQLPEEGLKFMVYLQKENIIDESGMPKERFSAEFPKEGPSILRIQQVVRGDSAAYFCASSPSRDTEAFFGQGTRLTVV.

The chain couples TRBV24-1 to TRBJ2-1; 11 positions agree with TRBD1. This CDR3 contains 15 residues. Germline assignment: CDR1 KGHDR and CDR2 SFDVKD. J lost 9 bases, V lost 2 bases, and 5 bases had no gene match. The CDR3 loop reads CATSDSGQGAVEQFF. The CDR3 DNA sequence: TGTGCCACCAGTGATTCCGGACAGGGGGCGGTTGAGCAGTTCTTC.